Sequencing of this T cell receptor (beta chain) was carried out in a study of cytomegalovirus exposure and HLA in healthy donors. Broader study findings: Common viral pathogens seemed, in a later analysis, to connect with several of the most significant clusters. In a later analysis, a missense DCLRE1C variant was linked to TCR beta V- and J-gene trimming. Three chains linked to CMV were shown in vitro to be specific for CMV antigens.

V shed 3 bases and J shed 6 bases, with 10 bases lying between them. The CDR3 loop spans 12 amino acids. From germline, CDR1 is SGHNT and CDR2 YYREEE (reference sequence). Use of 60 Vbeta and 13 Jbeta primers characterized the PCR. The repertoire was sequenced with immunoSEQ multiplex PCR; TCRdb's copy has only in-frame clones and lacks some. The sample shows about 160,000 clones, around 80% of them seen only once. On this clone: What it binds is not known.

The V and J genes are TRBV5-4 and TRBJ2-7; maybe TRBD2 (6 bases). Material for sequencing was PBMCs. The TCR sequence derives from a male donor in good health and CMV-seropositive. The CDR3 DNA is TGTGCCAGCAGCTCGGGAGCGTCCGAGCAGTACTTC. Amino acid sequence: CASSSGASEQYF.